One and the same sample provided the 28 T cell receptor beta chains below, sequenced in a study of T cell repertoires in cytomegalovirus infection. Their target antigens are unknown. In TCRdb, the reads were re-called with MiXCR into one record per CDR3 protein. The profile covers 830,000 or so distinct CDR3 sequences, with over 25% appearing a single time and 9.5% to 15% taken by the ten largest. The specimen was cultured CD8+ T cells from PBMCs, collected from culture after CMV antigen stimulation. The receptor source for this set is a human donor in good health (CMV status not recorded). Some clones in this sample may be carry-over from other donors' samples.

This clonotype was detected a few times. The chain is built from TRBV20-1 and TRBJ1-2; 7 positions agree with TRBD1. V trimming: 5 bases; J trimming: 2 bases; junction bases outside the gene matches: 5. The CDR3 is 13 amino acids. Germline V gives CDR1 DFQATT, CDR2 SNEGSKA (reference sequence). The CDR3 bases are TGCAGTGCTGGTGACAGGGAAAACTATGGCTACACCTTC. This codes for CSAGDRENYGYTF.

Remarks on this clonotype: It is unclear where the CDR3 begins or ends on the DNA, so no DNA is shown, and the CDR3 is as TCRdb lists it. This rearrangement joins TRBV4-1 to TRBJ1-5. The CDR3 numbers 14 amino acids, ends counted. Germline CDR1 and CDR2: MGHRA and YSYEKL. The CDR3 sequence is CASSPGTSGQPQHF.

The chain employs TRBV9 and TRBJ2-1, with TRBD1 identical over 11 bases. This CDR3 has 19 amino acids. In germline, CDR1 is SGDLS, CDR2 YYNGEE. The V and J ends lost 4 bases and 1 base, in that order; junction bases with no gene match: 13. The CDR3 protein is CASSSRTGGNGVSYNEQFF. The CDR3 DNA sequence: TGTGCCAGCAGCTCCCGGACAGGGGGCAATGGTGTGTCCTACAATGAGCAGTTCTTC. Drawing the rest from reference TRBV9 and TRBJ2-1, the complete variable domain is DSGVTQTPKHLITATGQRVTLRCSPRSGDLSVYWYQQSLDQGLQFLIQYYNGEERAKGNILERFSAQQFPDLHSELNLSSLELGDSALYFCASSSRTGGNGVSYNEQFFGPGTRLTVL.

This clonotype was picked up a small number of times. V and J are TRBV11-2 and TRBJ2-7, with 7 bases identical to TRBD1. The CDR3 loop spans 14 amino acids. The V segment lost 3 bases and the J segment 3 bases; nucleotides outside the gene matches: 5. Germline V gene lookup returns CDR1 SGHAT and CDR2 FQNNGV. The CDR3 region is CASSLNDRDYEQYV. The CDR3 DNA sequence: TGTGCCAGCAGCTTGAATGACAGGGACTACGAGCAGTACGTC.

This clonotype came up many times. The rearrangement links TRBV7-2 to TRBJ2-7; D is uncertain. V lost 2 bases and J lost 6, with 5 bases in between. The CDR3 extends over 11 amino acids. Germline CDR1 and CDR2: SGHTA and FQGNSA. CDR3 loop: CASSLRPEQYV. The CDR3 DNA is TGTGCCAGCAGCTTACGTCCCGAGCAGTACGTC.

The chain combines TRBV19 with TRBJ2-7; tentatively, D is TRBD2 (6 bases). Trimming left V 1 base short and J 4 bases short, with 8 bases between. The CDR3 totals 13 residues. CDR1 is LNHDA and CDR2 is SQIVND in the germline V gene (reference sequence). CDR3 protein: CASSIAGEYEQYF. The CDR3 bases are TGTGCCAGTAGTATAGCGGGGGAATACGAGCAGTACTTC.

This clonotype has just a few counts. This rearrangement joins TRBV4-2 to TRBJ2-2; D not resolved. The length of the CDR3 is 15 residues. The V gene lost 4 bases and the J gene lost 6 bases, with 15 bases spanning the gap. CDR1 is LGHNA, CDR2 YNFKEQ, per germline. The DNA of the CDR3 is TGTGCCAGCAGCCCCGTTCCGCCTGGGCCCGGGGAGCTGTTTTTT. This encodes CASSPVPPGPGELFF.

This clonotype occurred a few times. The chain links TRBV9 to TRBJ2-2, with 11 bases identical to TRBD1. This CDR3 has 14 amino acids. The germline CDR1 and CDR2 sequences are SGDLS and YYNGEE. The junction had 2 bases not matched to a gene; V was cut back by 7 bases and J by 3 bases. CDR3 DNA: TGTGCCAGCGGGACAGGGGGATACACCGGGGAGCTGTTTTTT. Its protein is CASGTGGYTGELFF.

Note on this clonotype: The final CDR3 position lacks the conserved phenylalanine or tryptophan, pointing to a likely read error. V and J are TRBV7-2 and TRBJ2-4; 9 nucleotides match TRBD1. Losses at the gene ends were 7 bases for V and 3 bases for J; bases not matched to a gene: 10. Germline lookup yields CDR1 SGHTA and CDR2 FQGNSA. The CDR3 consists of 16 residues. The DNA for the CDR3 is TGTGCCAGCACGGAGGGACAGGGCCTTAGCAAAAACATTCAGTACCTC. This encodes CASTEGQGLSKNIQYL.

This clonotype was seen a handful of times. V gene TRBV4-1 combines with J gene TRBJ2-1, with a possible D match to TRBD2 (5 bases). Trimming left V 1 base short and J 8 bases short, with 9 bases between. This CDR3 is built from 13 residues. The germline CDR1 and CDR2 sequences are MGHRA and YSYEKL. The CDR3 region is CASSQARVHEQFF. The CDR3 bases are TGCGCCAGCAGCCAAGCGAGGGTACATGAGCAGTTCTTC.

The chain uses TRBV5-4 and TRBJ2-7, with D possibly matching TRBD2 (7 bases). CDR1 SGHNT and CDR2 YYREEE come from the germline V gene (reference sequence). The CDR3 is 15 amino acids. Trimming took off 0 bases at V and 6 bases at J, with 16 bases between the two ends. Written as DNA, the CDR3 is TGTGCCAGCAGCTTGGAAGGGGGGGCCCTCTTCGAGCAGTACGTC. Translating gives CASSLEGGALFEQYV.

In its sample, this clonotype was seen a few times. The chain has TRBV27 and TRBJ2-7, with TRBD1 as a possible D gene (5 bases). V was shortened by 3 bases and J by 6 bases, with 12 bases between the two germline ends. The CDR3 consists of 13 residues. Germline assignment: CDR1 MNHEY and CDR2 SMNVEV (reference sequence). CDR3 protein: CASSLAGPREQYF. The CDR3 DNA is TGTGCCAGCAGTTTGGCAGGGCCTCGCGAGCAGTACTTC.

This clonotype was detected a few times. Written as DNA, the CDR3 is TGTGCCAGCATCAAGCAGGGGGAAGAGACCCAGTACTTC. This sequence encodes CASIKQGEETQYF. The rearrangement joins TRBV7-9 to TRBJ2-5; 7 bases agree with TRBD1. The V and J ends lost 7 bases and 3 bases, in that order; junction bases with no gene match: 5. Germline CDR1 is SEHNR and CDR2 is FQNEAQ (reference sequence). This CDR3 has 13 amino acids. Full variable domain (outside the CDR3, taken from reference TRBV7-9 and TRBJ2-5): DTGVSQNPRHKITKRGQNVTFRCDPISEHNRLYWYRQTLGQGPEFLTYFQNEAQLEKSRLLSDRFSAERPKGSFSTLEIQRTEQGDSAMYLCASIKQGEETQYFGPGTRLLVL.

The chain uses TRBV27 and TRBJ2-3; D is unresolved. Germline values: CDR1 MNHEY, CDR2 SMNVEV (reference sequence). V was trimmed by 0 bases and J by 2 bases, leaving 15 bases between them. The CDR3 runs 17 residues. The CDR3 sequence: CASSLSRPSRPTDTQYF. The CDR3 DNA sequence: TGTGCCAGCAGTTTATCACGACCGTCCAGACCCACAGATACGCAGTATTTT.

This sequence joins TRBV19 and TRBJ1-2, with D tentatively TRBD1 (5 bases). CDR3 length: 15 amino acids. V was cut by 4 bases and J by 1 base, with 13 bases left in between. Looked up from germline, CDR1 is LNHDA and CDR2 is SQIVND (reference sequence). CDR3 coding DNA: TGTGCCAGTAGTAAGAGGACAACGAGTAACTATGGCTACACCTTC. This codes for CASSKRTTSNYGYTF.

V is TRBV12-3 or TRBV12-4 and J is TRBJ2-1, with 7 positions matching TRBD1. The CDR3 contains 16 residues. Trimming removed 5 bases from V and 0 bases from J; junction bases left unmatched: 7. The CDR3 loop is CASSRDSSISYNEQFF. In DNA form, the CDR3 reads TGTGCCAGCAGTCGGGACAGCTCTATCTCCTACAATGAGCAGTTCTTC.

This clonotype showed up just a few times. This rearrangement joins TRBV6-5 to TRBJ1-2; 10 nucleotides match TRBD1. After removal of 6 bases from V and 3 bases from J, the junction contained 7 bases not matched to a gene. The germline V gene has CDR1 MNHEY and CDR2 SVGAGI. There are 15 residues in the CDR3. The DNA of the CDR3 is TGTGCCAGCAGGGCCGGACAGGGGGAGTACTATGGCTACACCTTC. Amino acid sequence: CASRAGQGEYYGYTF.

V usage is TRBV23-1 and J usage is TRBJ2-1, with D perhaps matching TRBD1 (6 bases). TRBV23-1 is filed as an ORF, its function uncertain. CDR3 length equals 13 residues. Trimming took off 5 bases at V and 14 bases at J, with 19 bases between the two ends. The CDR3 is CASSFPGQRIEFF. CDR3 sequence (DNA): TGCGCCAGCAGTTTTCCAGGACAGAGAATTGAGTTCTTC.

V and J are TRBV2 and TRBJ2-7; no clear D gene. The CDR3 runs 12 residues. The ends were cut back, 3 bases at V and 3 bases at J, with 6 bases in the middle. Germline V gene data show CDR1 as SNHLY and CDR2 as FYNNEI. CDR3 sequence (DNA): TGTGCCAGCAGTGAGGTCAACTACGAGCAGTACGTC. Protein: CASSEVNYEQYV.

This clonotype was seen only a few times. The chain has TRBV25-1 and TRBJ2-5, with D tentatively TRBD2 (6 bases). Trimming cost V 5 bases and J 3 bases, with 16 bases left between them. Germline V gene data show CDR1 as MGHDK and CDR2 as SYGVNS. The CDR3 covers 15 residues. The CDR3 sequence: CASSSPGGGEETQYF. The DNA for the CDR3 is TGTGCCAGCAGTTCCCCGGGTGGAGGGGAAGAGACCCAGTACTTC.

The chain joins TRBV11-2 to TRBJ2-7; perhaps TRBD1 as D (6 bases). The CDR3 has 15 residues. V was pared by 1 base and J by 1 base, with 11 bases between. The V gene's germline CDR1 is SGHAT and CDR2 FQNNGV. The CDR3 region has the DNA TGTGCCAGCAGCTTAGGGTCAGGGGTGTCCTACGAGCAGTACGTC. Protein sequence: CASSLGSGVSYEQYV.

This clonotype has more than one count but fewer than ten. The chain couples TRBV7-3 to TRBJ2-3; perhaps TRBD2 as D (5 bases). Trimming shortened V by 4 bases and J by 0 bases, and 8 bases separated the two germline ends. CDR3 size: 14 residues. Germline CDR1 reads SGHTA; CDR2 reads FQGTGA. The CDR3 loop reads CASSSTRSTDTQYF. The CDR3, as DNA: TGTGCCAGCAGCTCAACTAGGAGCACAGATACGCAGTATTTT.

The V call is TRBV6-5, the J call TRBJ2-3; 8 bases fit TRBD2. The CDR3 has 15 amino acids. From germline, CDR1 is MNHEY and CDR2 SVGAGI. The J segment lost 4 bases and the V segment lost 6 bases, leaving 9 bases of the junction unmatched. CDR3 nucleotide sequence: TGTGCCAGCAGAAGCTACGGGGGGGCCGCAGATACGCAGTATTTT. Translating it yields CASRSYGGAADTQYF.

The chain couples TRBV6-1 to TRBJ2-3, with no clear D. The CDR3 runs to 19 residues. Germline loops: CDR1 MNHNS, CDR2 SASEGT. V lost 4 bases to trimming and J lost 0 bases, with 23 bases between them. Here the CDR3 DNA reads TGTGCCAGCAGTGGAAACATGCTCGAGGTTATCCCTAGCACAGATACGCAGTATTTT. Translating gives CASSGNMLEVIPSTDTQYF.

The gene calls are TRBV3-1 and TRBJ2-7; D is unclear. The V end lost 8 bases, the J end lost 6 bases, and 14 bases lay between the germline ends. The CDR3 loop spans 12 amino acids. Per germline, CDR1 LGHDT and CDR2 YNNKEL (reference sequence). The chain's CDR3 is CASQNDGSEQYF. The CDR3 region has the DNA TGTGCCAGCCAAAACGACGGGTCCGAGCAGTACTTC.

This clonotype was detected only a few times. The chain combines TRBV12-3 or TRBV12-4 with TRBJ2-1; 9 nucleotides align to TRBD2. The CDR3 has 15 amino acids. V shed 5 bases, J shed 2 bases, and the junction held 4 bases outside the gene matches. The CDR3 protein is CASSPSGDTYNEQFF. DNA of the CDR3: TGTGCCAGCAGTCCTAGCGGGGATACCTACAATGAGCAGTTCTTC.

This clonotype was counted between two and nine times. The J gene is TRBJ2-3, the V gene TRBV7-8, with a tentative D call TRBD1 (5 bases). The CDR3 has 16 amino acids. Germline CDR1 reads SGHVS; CDR2 reads FQNEAQ. V gave up 3 bases and J gave up 4 bases, with 17 bases separating them. The CDR3 is CASSFRQRRVPDTQYF. For the CDR3, the DNA is TGTGCCAGCAGCTTCAGACAGCGAAGGGTGCCAGATACGCAGTATTTT.

This clonotype appeared many times. V and J are TRBV27 and TRBJ1-1; D perhaps matches TRBD1 (6 bases). Trimming took off 7 bases at V and 4 bases at J, with 13 bases between the two ends. Germline values: CDR1 MNHEY, CDR2 SMNVEV (reference sequence). The CDR3 loop spans 13 amino acids. The CDR3 region is CASTTGGGTEAFF. CDR3 sequence (DNA): TGTGCCAGCACCACCGGAGGGGGCACTGAAGCTTTCTTT.